This T cell receptor beta chain comes out of a study of T-cell memory formation after mild COVID-19. Study details: Among the donors, TCR clusters were largely specific to each donor. General study findings and limits: Some clones that responded turned up in pre-infection memory, which suggests that cross-reactive memory joined in.

As regards this clonotype: Its antigen is still unknown.

Germline assignment: CDR1 SGHTA and CDR2 FQGNSA. The CDR3 length is 16 residues. Trimming pared 5 bases from V and 5 bases from J, leaving 16 bases between. 5'RACE with constant-segment primers built TCRalpha and TCRbeta cDNA libraries with UMIs. MiXCR, run by TCRdb on the 5' RACE reads, gives a single entry per CDR3 protein. This table has over 95,000 distinct CDR3 sequences, over 20% appearing once. The V and J genes are TRBV7-2 and TRBJ1-6, with no clear D. The clonotype originates from a man between 18 and 29 years old who had mild COVID-19 (a few samples of this study predate the infection). Cell type and time point are not known. Sequencing was done on a sample of PBMCs or a T cell subset sorted from them (not recorded which). The CDR3 spells CASSDQYGVHNSPLHF. The CDR3 nucleotides read TGTGCCAGCAGCGATCAGTATGGGGTCCATAATTCACCCCTCCACTTT.